This T cell receptor (beta chain) was recorded in a study of cytomegalovirus exposure and HLA in healthy donors. Study-wide points: A later examination showed that TCR association rates differed by HLA locus, with DRB1 most and HLA-C fewest. Some public TCRs appeared in many individuals, while most sequences were rare. Near-uniform donor sequencing depth was presumed by presence/absence analyses. Later analysis suggested links between common viral pathogens and several top significant clusters.

Use of 60 Vbeta and 13 Jbeta primers characterized the PCR. Repertoires were generated with immunoSEQ multiplex PCR, while TCRdb's copy carries only in-frame clones and drops some. The sample shows around 200,000 clones, roughly 80% of them seen only once. Notes on this clone: What it binds is not known.

The CDR3 sequence is 15 residues long. The V gene end was trimmed by 6 bases and the J gene end by 0 bases; junction bases not matched to a gene: 7. Per the germline V gene, CDR1 is SNHLY and CDR2 is FYNNEI. The TCR comes from a man aged 35 to 55 in good health and CMV-seronegative. What was sequenced was PBMCs. The genes are TRBV2 and TRBJ2-7; 8 nucleotides line up with TRBD1. CDR3: CASREGQAFSYEQYF. CDR3 DNA sequence: TGTGCCAGCAGGGAGGGACAGGCTTTCTCCTACGAGCAGTACTTC.